This is a list of T cell receptor beta chains from one sample in a study of T cell responses to AZD1222 COVID-19 vaccine. TCRdb's table, derived via immunoSEQ multiplex PCR, lists solely in-frame clones and lacks some. Here the sample spans roughly 100,000 clones, approximately 90% being singletons. The material sequenced was peripheral blood, taken on day 0 of AZD1222 vaccination. These receptors all come from an adult in good health. CDR3s include the opening cysteine and the closing phenylalanine or tryptophan. A D gene is named only where the DNA matches it firmly. A clone size is listed for some rows: how often the clone was seen (once, few, many), or a class if it is expanded.

>.|TRBD2|TRBV9|TRBJ2-2
CASTPGGRTGELFF
TGTGCCAGCACGCCGGGCGGGAGAACCGGGGAGCTGTTTTTT
>.|.|TRBV18|TRBJ1-4
CASSPRQDHEKLFF
TGTGCCAGCTCACCACGTCAGGACCACGAAAAACTGTTTTTT
>.|.|TRBV6-5|TRBJ2-2
CASRIHARYTGELFF
TGTGCCAGCAGGATCCACGCGCGATACACCGGGGAGCTGTTTTTT
>.|TRBD2|TRBV18|TRBJ2-1
CASSPPASGATNEQFF
TGTGCCAGCTCACCACCGGCTAGCGGGGCGACCAATGAGCAGTTCTTC
>.|TRBD1|TRBV6-5|TRBJ1-1
CASSYNRGTEAFF
TGTGCCAGCAGTTACAACAGGGGCACTGAAGCTTTCTTT
>.|.|TRBV7-9|TRBJ1-6
CASSLAGDQTPLHF
TGTGCCAGCAGCTTAGCGGGGGACCAAACACCCCTCCACTTT
>.|.|TRBV24-1|TRBJ2-1
CATRDSQEGYNEQFF
TGTGCCACCAGGGACTCCCAGGAAGGGTACAATGAGCAGTTCTTC
>.|.|TRBV7-2|TRBJ1-1
CASGSGAADAEAFF
TGTGCCAGCGGATCCGGGGCCGCGGACGCTGAAGCTTTCTTT
>.|.|TRBV7-6|TRBJ1-6
CASSLTAGGNSPLHF
TGTGCCAGCAGCTTAACGGCGGGGGGTAATTCACCCCTCCACTTT
>few|.|TRBV5-6|TRBJ1-1
CASSFFLLNTEAFF
TGTGCCAGCAGCTTCTTTCTACTGAACACTGAAGCTTTCTTT
>.|.|TRBV19|TRBJ2-7
CASSIDLSEDEQYF
TGTGCCAGTAGTATAGATTTAAGTGAGGACGAGCAGTACTTC
>.|TRBD2|TRBV3-1/TRBV3-2|TRBJ2-3
CADCLAESTDTQYF
TGTGCCGACTGCCTAGCGGAAAGCACAGATACGCAGTATTTT
>.|.|TRBV5-5|TRBJ1-4
CASSHLRDANEKLFF
TGTGCCAGCAGCCATCTCCGGGACGCGAATGAAAAACTGTTTTTT
>.|TRBD2|TRBV2|TRBJ2-7
CASKRSGTPDAGEQYF
TGTGCCAGCAAACGTAGCGGGACTCCGGACGCCGGCGAGCAGTACTTC
>.|.|TRBV12-3/TRBV12-4|TRBJ1-1
CASSLQENTEAFF
TGTGCCAGCAGTTTGCAAGAGAACACTGAAGCTTTCTTT
>.|TRBD1|TRBV7-3|TRBJ2-1
CASSFTGDEQFF
TGTGCCAGCAGCTTCACAGGGGATGAGCAGTTCTTC
>.|.|TRBV19|TRBJ1-1
CASQDQVGVNTEAFF
TGTGCCAGTCAAGACCAGGTGGGCGTGAACACTGAAGCTTTCTTT
>.|TRBD2|TRBV2|TRBJ2-1
CASRDRLAGGLGEQFF
TGTGCCAGCAGAGATAGACTAGCGGGGGGGCTGGGTGAGCAGTTCTTC
>.|.|TRBV5-6|TRBJ2-1
CASSLWTGDEQFF
TGTGCCAGCAGCTTGTGGACGGGGGATGAGCAGTTCTTC
>.|.|TRBV7-9|TRBJ1-4
CASSHSTENTEKLFF
TGTGCCAGCAGCCACAGCACAGAAAATACTGAAAAACTGTTTTTT
>.|.|TRBV10-3|TRBJ2-1
CAISAGGPYNEQFF
TGTGCCATCAGTGCGGGTGGGCCCTACAATGAGCAGTTCTTC
>few|TRBD2|TRBV5-4|TRBJ2-5
CASSSLAGGLRTQETQYF
TGTGCCAGCAGCTCACTAGCGGGGGGACTCCGTACCCAAGAGACCCAGTACTTC
>.|TRBD1|TRBV5-8|TRBJ1-4
CASSTGQGADVGEKLFF
TGTGCCAGCAGCACGGGACAGGGGGCGGATGTAGGTGAAAAACTGTTTTTT
>.|.|TRBV6-1|TRBJ1-4
CASSLRPLEKLFF
TGTGCCAGCAGTTTACGGCCCCTTGAAAAACTGTTTTTT
>.|.|TRBV11-2|TRBJ2-1
CASSLGGGLEQFF
TGTGCCAGCAGCTTGGGGGGTGGACTTGAGCAGTTCTTC
>.|.|TRBV28|TRBJ2-4
CASSFLWGGRITGLAKNIQYF
TGTGCCAGCAGTTTCCTATGGGGCGGTCGGATAACAGGATTAGCCAAAAACATTCAGTACTTC
>few|.|TRBV2|TRBJ2-3
CASRRDLTSGTDTQYF
TGTGCCAGCAGGAGGGACTTAACTTCGGGCACAGATACGCAGTATTTT
>.|TRBD1|TRBV5-1|TRBJ1-2
CASSSDRLNYGYTF
TGCGCCAGCAGCTCGGACAGGCTTAACTATGGCTACACCTTC
>once|.|TRBV10-1|TRBJ1-2
CASSESRHPSPYGYTF
TGCGCCAGCAGTGAGTCCAGGCACCCCTCCCCCTATGGCTACACCTTC
>.|.|TRBV12-3/TRBV12-4|TRBJ1-1
CASARETNTEAFF
TGTGCCAGCGCACGGGAGACGAACACTGAAGCTTTCTTT
>.|TRBD2|TRBV5-4|TRBJ2-1
CASTARGNEQFF
TGTGCCAGCACCGCGCGGGGGAATGAGCAGTTCTTC
>.|.|TRBV5-4|TRBJ1-1
CASSLIGVAEAFF
TGTGCCAGCAGCTTGATAGGGGTAGCTGAAGCTTTCTTT
>.|.|TRBV7-8|TRBJ1-6
CASSLESTHNSPLHF
TGTGCCAGCAGCTTAGAGTCAACCCATAATTCACCCCTCCACTTT
>.|TRBD1|TRBV7-9|TRBJ1-4
CASSLSGGSNEKLFF
TGTGCCAGCAGCTTGTCAGGGGGAAGTAATGAAAAACTGTTTTTT
>.|.|TRBV28|TRBJ1-5
CASSFSGPNQPQHF
TGTGCCAGCAGTTTTTCCGGACCCAATCAGCCCCAGCATTTT
>.|.|TRBV18|TRBJ1-5
CASSPPGRQPQHF
TGTGCCAGCTCACCACCCGGCAGGCAGCCCCAGCATTTT
>.|TRBD1|TRBV10-2|TRBJ2-1
CASSDNRGWDEQFF
TGCGCCAGCAGTGATAACAGGGGATGGGATGAGCAGTTCTTC
>.|.|TRBV7-2|TRBJ2-3
CASSPTIRAQYF
TGTGCCAGCAGCCCAACCATAAGGGCGCAGTATTTT
>.|.|TRBV3-1/TRBV3-2|TRBJ2-5
CASSQAGTYQETQYF
TGTGCCAGCAGCCAGGCCGGGACTTATCAAGAGACCCAGTACTTC
>.|.|TRBV5-1|TRBJ1-1
CASSPTGGSNTEAFF
TGCGCCAGCAGCCCTACGGGCGGCTCGAACACTGAAGCTTTCTTT
>.|.|TRBV5-4|TRBJ1-4
CASSLGGDSNEKLFF
TGTGCCAGCAGCTTGGGTGGGGATTCTAATGAAAAACTGTTTTTT
>.|.|TRBV7-9|TRBJ1-2
CASSYPPEGYTF
TGTGCCAGCAGCTACCCCCCAGAAGGCTACACCTTC
>.|TRBD1|TRBV15|TRBJ1-2
CATSRDLGQGNYGYTF
TGTGCCACCAGCAGAGATTTGGGACAGGGGAACTATGGCTACACCTTC
>.|.|TRBV27|TRBJ2-3
CASSLVGAPLTQYF
TGTGCCAGCAGTTTGGTAGGGGCGCCCCTTACGCAGTATTTT
>.|TRBD2|TRBV4-2|TRBJ2-5
CASSHPGLAGQETQYF
TGTGCCAGCAGCCATCCCGGACTAGCGGGACAAGAGACCCAGTACTTC
>.|.|TRBV7-2|TRBJ1-1
CASSLHGGALNTEAFF
TGTGCCAGCAGCTTACACGGAGGGGCGTTGAACACTGAAGCTTTCTTT
>.|.|TRBV7-4|TRBJ1-3
CASRREQDSGNTIYF
TGTGCCAGCAGACGAGAACAGGACTCTGGAAACACCATATATTTT
>once|.|TRBV25-1|TRBJ1-2
CASLSSGNYGYTF
TGTGCCAGCCTAAGTTCAGGGAACTATGGCTACACCTTC
>few|TRBD1|TRBV2|TRBJ1-2
CASSDSAGGNRGYTF
TGTGCCAGCAGTGACTCGGCAGGGGGCAATCGGGGCTACACCTTC
>.|.|TRBV7-9|TRBJ1-5
CASSLQGSDQPQHF
TGTGCCAGCAGCCTCCAAGGTTCCGATCAGCCCCAGCATTTT
>.|.|TRBV19|TRBJ1-2
CASSLWDKDGGYTF
TGTGCCAGTAGTTTATGGGACAAGGACGGTGGCTACACCTTC
>.|TRBD2|TRBV11-3|TRBJ2-5
CASSAGTSGGAKTQYF
TGTGCCAGCAGCGCGGGGACTAGCGGGGGGGCGAAGACCCAGTACTTC
>.|.|TRBV7-7|TRBJ2-2
CASSRDEAGELFF
TGTGCTAGCAGCCGAGATGAAGCCGGGGAGCTGTTTTTT
>.|.|TRBV4-2|TRBJ2-3
CASTPRGGVQEDTQYF
TGTGCCAGCACTCCCCGGGGCGGGGTGCAGGAAGATACGCAGTATTTT
>.|TRBD1|TRBV2|TRBJ1-5
CASRETGLGNQPQHF
TGTGCCAGCAGAGAGACAGGGCTCGGCAATCAGCCCCAGCATTTT